The 12 T cell receptor beta chains reported below all come from one sample, sequenced in a study of blood T cell repertoires in COVID-19 (dated by TCRdb to about 2020). Preparation of the library involved the immunoSEQ multiplex PCR assay. The immuneACCESS repertoire file appears here via TCRdb, limited to in-frame rearrangements. These files lack a portion of the clones; in checked studies, under half of the deficit traces to unresolved V genes, and the cause of the others is not known. Across this sample there are 95,000 to 150,000 clones, with approximately 70% seen only once. The biggest ten clones account for approximately 0.86% of the sample. The sequenced sample consisted of peripheral blood. These receptors were taken from a human donor with acute or convalescent COVID-19. The donor label of this sample is uncertain.

The rearrangement links TRBV6-5 to TRBJ2-6, with D perhaps TRBD2 (6 bases). V shed 7 bases and J shed 3 bases, with 10 bases lying between them. This CDR3 is 14 amino acids long. The V gene's germline CDR1 is MNHEY and CDR2 SVGAGI. In DNA, the CDR3 is TGTGCCAGCATGCGGGGAAGTGGGGCCAACGTCCTGACTTTC. Amino acids: CASMRGSGANVLTF.

Only a few counts were recorded for this clone. This chain joins TRBV9 and TRBJ2-1; possible D gene TRBD2, 5 bases. V lost 2 bases to trimming and J lost 6 bases, with 21 bases between them. Germline CDR1 SGDLS, CDR2 YYNGEE. This CDR3 region has 17 residues. Here the CDR3 reads CASSVYPDSPGSNEQFF. The CDR3 bases are TGTGCCAGCAGCGTTTATCCGGACTCCCCGGGTTCCAATGAGCAGTTCTTC.

The chain recombines TRBV9 with TRBJ1-4, with 11 nucleotides matching TRBD1. Germline V gene lookup returns CDR1 SGDLS and CDR2 YYNGEE. The junction had 14 bases not matched to a gene; V was cut back by 4 bases and J by 12 bases. The CDR3 has 16 residues. CDR3 coding DNA: TGTGCCAGCAGCCTCAGGGGGGACAGGGGGTTTAGTGAACTGTTTTTT. It encodes CASSLRGDRGFSELFF.

This chain uses TRBV7-6 with TRBJ1-2; D is possibly TRBD1 (5 bases). This CDR3 is built from 17 residues. Germline loops: CDR1 SGHVS, CDR2 FNYEAQ. Trimming left V 5 bases short and J 2 bases short, with 21 bases between. CDR3 amino acids: CASSLTGGGGGNYGYTF. The CDR3 DNA sequence: TGTGCCAGCAGCCTTACGGGGGGTGGAGGTGGAAACTATGGCTACACCTTC.

This sequence joins TRBV12-3 or TRBV12-4 and TRBJ1-1, with TRBD1 matching over 7 bases. Trimming at V came to 5 bases and at J to 7 bases, leaving 7 bases not matched to a gene. This CDR3 is built from 13 residues. The CDR3, as DNA: TGTGCCAGCAGTAAAAAGGGACAGTTTGAAGCTTTCTTT. Translating gives CASSKKGQFEAFF.

This clone showed up just once. V and J are TRBV5-1 and TRBJ2-2, with TRBD1 matching 9 bases. The trim removed 1 base at V and 8 bases at J, leaving 6 bases unmatched. Germline values: CDR1 SGHRS, CDR2 YFSETQ. The CDR3 consists of 15 residues. The CDR3 coding sequence is TGCGCCAGCAGCTTGACAGGGGGCATAATAGGGGAGCTGTTTTTT. It is translated as CASSLTGGIIGELFF. Based on the CDR3 plus reference TRBV5-1 and TRBJ2-2, the full variable domain is KAGVTQTPRYLIKTRGQQVTLSCSPISGHRSVSWYQQTPGQGLQFLFEYFSETQRNKGNFPGRFSGRQFSNSRSEMNVSTLELGDSALYLCASSLTGGIIGELFFGEGSRLTVL.

The chain joins TRBV10-1 to TRBJ1-1; weak D call: TRBD1 (5 bases). V dropped 2 bases and J dropped 4 bases, with 14 bases sitting between them. This CDR3 has 15 amino acids. Germline assignment: CDR1 WNHNN and CDR2 SYGVQD (reference sequence). Here the CDR3 reads CASSEGPGGITEAFF. As DNA, the CDR3 is TGCGCCAGCAGTGAGGGCCCCGGGGGTATCACTGAAGCTTTCTTT.

This rearrangement joins TRBV7-2 to TRBJ1-1; possibly TRBD1 for D (5 bases). Trimming cost V 1 base and J 7 bases, with 10 bases left between them. The germline V gene encodes CDR1 SGHTA and CDR2 FQGNSA. There are 13 residues in the CDR3. CDR3 region: CASSLEAGLEAFF. The DNA for the CDR3 is TGTGCCAGCAGCTTAGAGGCAGGGCTTGAAGCTTTCTTT.

The J gene is TRBJ2-5, the V gene TRBV3-1 (or the pseudogene TRBV3-2), with 15 bases that match TRBD2. Trimming took 3 bases from V and 5 from J; bases not matched to a gene: 4. Germline V gene lookup returns CDR1 LGHDT and CDR2 YNNKEL (reference sequence). This CDR3 comprises 16 residues. CDR3 amino acids: CASSQGLAGGFETQYF. The CDR3 DNA sequence: TGTGCCAGCAGCCAGGGACTAGCGGGGGGTTTTGAGACCCAGTACTTC.

The chain joins TRBV2 to TRBJ2-5; 9 bases are shared with TRBD2. Germline V gene data show CDR1 as SNHLY and CDR2 as FYNNEI. V shed 7 bases, J shed 4 bases, and the junction held 16 bases outside the gene matches. The CDR3 sequence is 17 residues long. The CDR3 sequence is CASKVGWQRGVTETQYF. Here the CDR3 DNA reads TGTGCCAGCAAGGTCGGCTGGCAGCGGGGGGTTACAGAGACCCAGTACTTC.

This rearrangement joins TRBV2 to TRBJ1-2; TRBD1 might be the D (5 bases). Trimming took off 6 bases at V and 5 bases at J, with 16 bases between the two ends. The CDR3 covers 14 residues. The germline V gene has CDR1 SNHLY and CDR2 FYNNEI. As DNA, the CDR3 is TGTGCCAGCAGAGCCACGGGACTGAGATATGGCTACACCTTC. It specifies CASRATGLRYGYTF.

This clone was counted only a few times. J is TRBJ1-4 and V is TRBV27; perhaps TRBD1 as D (5 bases). This CDR3 has 15 residues. CDR1 is MNHEY, CDR2 SMNVEV, per germline (reference sequence). V lost 7 bases to trimming and J lost 0 bases, with 12 bases between them. This chain's CDR3 is CASKGLIATNEKLFF. CDR3 sequence (DNA): TGTGCCAGCAAGGGACTGATTGCAACTAATGAAAAACTGTTTTTT. Full variable domain (outside the CDR3, taken from reference TRBV27 and TRBJ1-4): EAQVTQNPRYLITVTGKKLTVTCSQNMNHEYMSWYRQDPGLGLRQIYYSMNVEVTDKGDVPEGYKVSRKEKRNFPLILESPSPNQTSLYFCASKGLIATNEKLFFGSGTQLSVL.